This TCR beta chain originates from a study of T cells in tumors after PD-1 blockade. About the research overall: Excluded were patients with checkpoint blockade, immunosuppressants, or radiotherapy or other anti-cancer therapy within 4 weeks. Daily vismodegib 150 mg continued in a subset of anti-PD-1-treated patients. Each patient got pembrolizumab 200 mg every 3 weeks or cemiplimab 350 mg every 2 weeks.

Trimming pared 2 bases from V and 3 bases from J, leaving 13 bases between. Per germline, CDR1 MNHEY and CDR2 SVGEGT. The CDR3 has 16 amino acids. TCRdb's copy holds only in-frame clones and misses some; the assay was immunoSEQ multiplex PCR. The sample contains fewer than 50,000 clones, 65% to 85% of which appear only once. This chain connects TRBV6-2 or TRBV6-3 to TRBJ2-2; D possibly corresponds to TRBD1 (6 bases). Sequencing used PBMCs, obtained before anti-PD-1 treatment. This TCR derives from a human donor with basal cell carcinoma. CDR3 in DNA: TGTGCCAGCAGTTACCCACTGACAGGTTACACCGGGGAGCTGTTTTTT. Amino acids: CASSYPLTGYTGELFF.